Detailed here is one T cell receptor beta chain. The target antigen is unknown. PCR primers comprised 60 Vbeta and 13 Jbeta primers. Profiled with immunoSEQ multiplex PCR; TCRdb holds only in-frame clones, not every one. The sample is made up of approximately 190,000 clones, and the top ten hold roughly 6.7% of it. This entry comes from a study of cytomegalovirus exposure and HLA in healthy donors. Study results and limitations: Cytomegalovirus status, reportedly, was diagnosed with high specificity and sensitivity by the classifier. From TCR beta sequences, most subjects' HLA-A and HLA-B alleles were reportedly predicted accurately. By HLA locus, TCR association rates varied in a later analysis, with DRB1 showing the most and HLA-C the fewest.

Donors were nominally healthy when sampled, though unrecorded immune exposures were likely. Germline V CDR1 and CDR2: MGHDK, SYGVNS. The CDR3 has 17 residues. The sample taken for sequencing was PBMCs. The sequence derives from a young man in good health and CMV-seronegative. The chain has TRBV25-1 and TRBJ2-3, with D perhaps matching TRBD1 (5 bases). The tail of the sequence fits TRBJ1-5 better, so the J call may be wrong. In DNA form, the CDR3 reads TGTGCCAGCAGTCCCCTCGGGGGACTAGCGGGAGGAGATACGCAGCATTTT. Amino acid sequence: CASSPLGGLAGGDTQHF.